Listed here is a single T cell receptor (beta chain). Its antigen is not identified. The sample belongs to a study of siplizumab effects on memory and regulatory T cells. The study, taken as a whole, reports: Suppressive capability of dividing Tregs from siplizumab cultures went unverified.

Sequencing was performed with immunoSEQ multiplex PCR; in TCRdb, only in-frame clones are kept and a portion is missing. The sample consists of tens of thousands of clones, approximately 93% of them appearing once. This TCR was sampled from a human donor in good health. The sequenced sample consisted of CD8+ T cells sorted from blood.

The CDR3 DNA reads as TGCGCCAGCAGCTTTTGGGAAGACAATGAGCAGTTCTTC. The encoded protein is CASSFWEDNEQFF. The chain is built from TRBV5-1 and TRBJ2-1; unclear D gene. CDR1 is SGHRS, CDR2 YFSETQ, per germline. The CDR3 runs to 13 residues. The germline V and J ends were trimmed by 2 bases and 5 bases, with 8 bases remaining between them.